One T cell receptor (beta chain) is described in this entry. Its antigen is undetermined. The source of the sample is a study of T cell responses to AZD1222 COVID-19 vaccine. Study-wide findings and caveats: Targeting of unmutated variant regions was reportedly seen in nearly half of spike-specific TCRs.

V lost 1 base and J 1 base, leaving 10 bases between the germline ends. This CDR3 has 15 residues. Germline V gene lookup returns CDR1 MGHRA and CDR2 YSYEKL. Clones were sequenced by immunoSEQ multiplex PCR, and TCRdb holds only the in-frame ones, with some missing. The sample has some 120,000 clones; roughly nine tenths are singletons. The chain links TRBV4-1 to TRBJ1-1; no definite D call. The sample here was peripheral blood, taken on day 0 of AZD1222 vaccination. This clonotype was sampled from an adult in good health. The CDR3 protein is CASSQARAGNTEAFF. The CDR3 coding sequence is TGCGCCAGCAGCCAAGCGAGGGCCGGGAACACTGAAGCTTTCTTT.